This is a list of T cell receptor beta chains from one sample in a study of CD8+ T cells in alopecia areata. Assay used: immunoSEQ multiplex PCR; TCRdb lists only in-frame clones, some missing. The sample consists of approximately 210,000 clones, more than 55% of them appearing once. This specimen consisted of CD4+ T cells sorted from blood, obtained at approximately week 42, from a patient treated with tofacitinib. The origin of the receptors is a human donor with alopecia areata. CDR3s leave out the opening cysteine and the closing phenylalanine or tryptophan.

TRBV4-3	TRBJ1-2	ASSQEPPGQGAGRGYT
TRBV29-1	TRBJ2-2	SVLLGGENTGELF
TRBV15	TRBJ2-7	ATSRDIASRY
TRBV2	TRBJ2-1	ASRPGVTEQF
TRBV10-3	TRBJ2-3	AIRESGGFTDTQY
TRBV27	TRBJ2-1	ASSPPNEQF
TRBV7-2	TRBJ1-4	ASSYRRTNEKLF
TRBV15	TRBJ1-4	AFATVNEKLF
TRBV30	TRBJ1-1	ASPRTANTEAF
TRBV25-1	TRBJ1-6	ASSESGSPLH
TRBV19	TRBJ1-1	ASSFQKNTEAF
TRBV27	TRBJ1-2	ASSLSGRRYGYT
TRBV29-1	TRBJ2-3	SVDAATDTQY
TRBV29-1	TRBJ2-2	SVQGLNSNTGELF
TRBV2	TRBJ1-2	ASQPLTGEGYT
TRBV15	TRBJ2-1	ATSRHVPDVLEYNEQF
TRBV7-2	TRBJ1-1	ASSFKGGTEAF
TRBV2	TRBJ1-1	ASSGRGRTNTEAF
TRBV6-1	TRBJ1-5	ASSAVSGNSNQPQH
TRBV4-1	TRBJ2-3	ASSQFTGSTDTQY
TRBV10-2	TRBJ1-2	ASSESTGGGYT
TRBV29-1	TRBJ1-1	SVGPANTEAF
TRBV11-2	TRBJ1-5	ASSRDRDSNQPQH
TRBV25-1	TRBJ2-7	ASIPLGQTFYEQY
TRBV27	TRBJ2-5	ASSFALRGETQY
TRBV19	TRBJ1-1	ASIPEGRGPNTEAF
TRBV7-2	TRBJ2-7	ASSLWWDGGSGEQY
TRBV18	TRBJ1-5	ASSPLGGGNQPQH
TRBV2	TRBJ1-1	ASSESWRVVSEAF
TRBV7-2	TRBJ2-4	ASSLGEAKNIQY
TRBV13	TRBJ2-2	ASSPSRGGELF
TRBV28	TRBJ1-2	ASRTRTGNYGYT
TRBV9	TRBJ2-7	ASSVLTGSEQY
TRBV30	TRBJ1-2	AWSNAMVINYGYT
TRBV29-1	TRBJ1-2	SVEGRAYGYT
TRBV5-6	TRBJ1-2	ASSSRGEGWGGYT
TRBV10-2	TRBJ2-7	ASWSGAPYEQY
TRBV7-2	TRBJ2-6	ASSPFRGEANVLT
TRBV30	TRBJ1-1	AWSLRSGQGRNTEAF
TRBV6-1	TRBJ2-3	ASSERGAADTQY
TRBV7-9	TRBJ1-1	ASSSEVTEAF
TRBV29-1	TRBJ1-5	SVSDRRDQPQH
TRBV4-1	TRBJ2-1	ASSQGQGNWNEQF
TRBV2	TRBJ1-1	ASSDPQGGNLEAF
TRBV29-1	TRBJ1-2	SVEDFKNYGYT
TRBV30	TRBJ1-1	AWSGAKNTEAF
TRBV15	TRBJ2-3	ATRRQRGSTDTQY
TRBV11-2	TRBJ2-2	ASSQGTGPRELF
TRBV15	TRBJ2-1	ATSRDDQGSRRNEQF
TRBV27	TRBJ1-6	ASGWRVESPLH